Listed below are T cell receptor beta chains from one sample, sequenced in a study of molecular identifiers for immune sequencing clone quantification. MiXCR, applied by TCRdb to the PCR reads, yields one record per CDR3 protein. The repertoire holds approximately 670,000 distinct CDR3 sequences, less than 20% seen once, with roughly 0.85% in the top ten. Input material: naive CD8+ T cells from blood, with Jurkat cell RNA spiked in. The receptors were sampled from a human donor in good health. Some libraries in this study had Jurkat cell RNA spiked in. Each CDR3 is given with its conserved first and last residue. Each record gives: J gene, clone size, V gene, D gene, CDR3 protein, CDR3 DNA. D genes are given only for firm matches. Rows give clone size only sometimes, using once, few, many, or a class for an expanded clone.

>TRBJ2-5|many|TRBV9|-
CASSAGQRQETQYF
TGTGCCAGCAGCGCAGGGCAGCGGCAAGAGACCCAGTACTTC
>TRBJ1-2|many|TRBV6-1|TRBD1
CASSERTGTNYGYTF
TGTGCCAGCAGTGAGAGGACAGGCACTAACTATGGCTACACCTTC
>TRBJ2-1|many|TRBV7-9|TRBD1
CASSPPGQPYNEQFF
TGTGCCAGCAGCCCTCCGGGACAGCCCTACAATGAGCAGTTCTTC
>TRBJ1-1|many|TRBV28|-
CASSLYAGVNTEAFF
TGTGCCAGCAGTTTATACGCGGGTGTGAACACTGAAGCTTTCTTT
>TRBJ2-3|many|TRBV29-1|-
CSVEDLSVSGDTQYF
TGCAGCGTTGAAGATCTTAGCGTCTCCGGAGATACGCAGTATTTT
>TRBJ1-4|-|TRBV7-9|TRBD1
CASSSTGANNEKLFF
TGTGCCAGCAGCTCCACAGGGGCCAATAATGAAAAACTGTTTTTT
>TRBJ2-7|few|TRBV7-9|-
CASSLAASSYEQYF
TGTGCCAGCAGCTTAGCGGCCAGTTCCTACGAGCAGTACTTC
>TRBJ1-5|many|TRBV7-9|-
CASSLSEQPQHF
TGTGCCAGCAGCTTGTCGGAACAGCCCCAGCATTTT
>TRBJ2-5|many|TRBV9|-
CASSVEGSRMETQYF
TGTGCCAGCAGCGTAGAGGGCAGCAGGATGGAGACCCAGTACTTC
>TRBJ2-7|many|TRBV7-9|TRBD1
CASSLLTPGQGGHEQYF
TGTGCCAGCAGCTTGCTTACCCCGGGACAGGGGGGTCACGAGCAGTACTTC
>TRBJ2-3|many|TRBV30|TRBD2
CAWSPSAGGTDTQYF
TGTGCCTGGAGTCCGTCAGCGGGGGGGACAGATACGCAGTATTTT
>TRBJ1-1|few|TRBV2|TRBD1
CASRKSGQGENTEAFF
TGTGCCAGCAGGAAAAGTGGACAGGGAGAGAACACTGAAGCTTTCTTT
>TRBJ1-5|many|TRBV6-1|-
CASSQHTGPSSNQPQHF
TGTGCCAGCAGCCAACACACCGGGCCGTCTAGCAATCAGCCCCAGCATTTT
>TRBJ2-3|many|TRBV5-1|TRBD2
CASSLGLAEPDTQYF
TGCGCCAGCAGCCTGGGACTAGCGGAGCCAGATACGCAGTATTTT
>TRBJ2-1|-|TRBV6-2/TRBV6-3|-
CASSYSSGTGWNEQFF
TGTGCCAGCAGTTACTCGTCCGGGACGGGTTGGAATGAGCAGTTCTTC
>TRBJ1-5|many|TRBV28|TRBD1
CASSPWDRGDNQPQHF
TGTGCCAGCAGTCCTTGGGACAGGGGAGACAATCAGCCCCAGCATTTT
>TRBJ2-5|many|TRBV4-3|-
CASSQDRTFQETQYF
TGCGCCAGCAGCCAAGATAGAACCTTCCAAGAGACCCAGTACTTC
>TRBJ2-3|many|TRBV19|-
CASSIGIGRDTQYF
TGTGCCAGTAGTATTGGTATAGGGCGAGATACGCAGTATTTT
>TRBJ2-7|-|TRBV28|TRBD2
CASTQREATYEQYF
TGTGCCAGCACTCAGCGGGAGGCCACCTACGAGCAGTACTTC
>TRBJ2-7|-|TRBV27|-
CASSLLGGATYEQYF
TGTGCCAGCAGTTTATTAGGAGGGGCTACATACGAGCAGTACTTC
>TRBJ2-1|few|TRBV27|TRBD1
CASSFSEVSNRGQDEQFF
TGTGCCAGCAGTTTTTCGGAGGTTTCCAACAGGGGGCAGGATGAGCAGTTCTTC
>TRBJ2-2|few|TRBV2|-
CASRGYDTGELFF
TGTGCCAGCAGGGGGTATGACACCGGGGAGCTGTTTTTT
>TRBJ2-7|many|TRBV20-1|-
CSARDPWGSSYEQYF
TGCAGTGCTAGAGATCCCTGGGGGAGCTCCTACGAGCAGTACTTC
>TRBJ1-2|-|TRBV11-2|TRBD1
CASRGTGGHYGYTF
TGTGCCAGCAGGGGGACAGGGGGCCACTATGGCTACACCTTC
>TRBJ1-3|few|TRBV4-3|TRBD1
CASGTGTGSGNTIYF
TGCGCCAGCGGGACAGGGACCGGCTCTGGAAACACCATATATTTT
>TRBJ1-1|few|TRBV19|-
CASSNRGVYTEAFF
TGTGCCAGTAGCAATAGGGGGGTTTACACTGAAGCTTTCTTT
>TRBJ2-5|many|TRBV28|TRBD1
CASSWTGSAETQYF
TGTGCCAGCAGCTGGACAGGGTCTGCCGAGACCCAGTACTTC
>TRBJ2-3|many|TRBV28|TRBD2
CASSSPRLHQREADTQYF
TGTGCCAGCAGTTCCCCCCGCCTTCATCAGCGGGAGGCAGATACGCAGTATTTT
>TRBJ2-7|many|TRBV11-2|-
CASSLGGALSYEQYF
TGTGCCAGCAGCTTAGGGGGGGCCCTCTCCTACGAGCAGTACTTC
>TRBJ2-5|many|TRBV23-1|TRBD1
CASSQGGTGQRYQETQYF
TGCGCCAGCAGTCAAGGTGGTACGGGACAGAGATACCAAGAGACCCAGTACTTC
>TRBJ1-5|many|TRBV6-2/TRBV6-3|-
CASGPENQPQHF
TGTGCCAGCGGTCCCGAAAATCAGCCCCAGCATTTT
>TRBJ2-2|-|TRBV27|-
CASSLVAPRGTGELFF
TGTGCCAGCAGTTTAGTGGCCCCCCGAGGTACCGGGGAGCTGTTTTTT
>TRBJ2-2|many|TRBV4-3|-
CASSRGPGELFF
TGCGCCAGCAGCCGGGGGCCCGGGGAGCTGTTTTTT
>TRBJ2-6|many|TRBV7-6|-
CASSPGGRVSLSGANVLTF
TGTGCCAGCAGCCCCGGGGGACGGGTTAGTCTCTCTGGGGCCAACGTCCTGACTTTC
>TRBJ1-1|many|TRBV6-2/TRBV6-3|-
CASSYQETSMNTEAFF
TGTGCCAGCAGTTATCAGGAGACCAGCATGAACACTGAAGCTTTCTTT
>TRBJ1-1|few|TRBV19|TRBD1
CASSFPGQGLRGTEAFF
TGTGCCAGTAGTTTCCCGGGACAGGGGCTCCGGGGCACTGAAGCTTTCTTT
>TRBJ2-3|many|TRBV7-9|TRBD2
CASSLAGLAGEQDTQYF
TGTGCCAGCAGCTTAGCGGGACTAGCGGGGGAACAAGATACGCAGTATTTT
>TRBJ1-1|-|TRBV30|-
CAWSVLWGNTEALF
TGTGCCTGGAGTGTACTATGGGGCAACACTGAAGCTCTCTTT
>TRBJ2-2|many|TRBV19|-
CASSVVRDGNTGELFF
TGTGCCAGTAGTGTGGTCCGGGACGGCAACACCGGGGAGCTGTTTTTT
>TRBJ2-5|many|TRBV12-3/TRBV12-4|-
CASIPPSEETQYF
TGTGCCAGCATACCTCCGTCCGAAGAGACCCAGTACTTC
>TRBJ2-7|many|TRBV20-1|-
CSARDVGRDYEQYF
TGCAGTGCTAGAGATGTGGGCCGGGACTACGAGCAGTACTTC
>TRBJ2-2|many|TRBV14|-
CASSQVGRTDNTGELFF
TGTGCCAGCAGCCAAGTAGGGCGGACGGATAACACCGGGGAGCTGTTTTTT
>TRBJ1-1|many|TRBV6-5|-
CASRNRGSLRAFF
TGTGCCAGCAGAAACCGTGGTAGTTTGAGGGCTTTCTTT
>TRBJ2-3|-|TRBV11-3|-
CASSLGAKFTDTQYF
TGTGCCAGCAGCTTAGGTGCCAAATTCACAGATACGCAGTATTTT
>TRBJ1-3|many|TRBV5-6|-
CASSTGQAGNTIYF
TGTGCCAGCAGCACGGGACAAGCTGGAAACACCATATATTTT
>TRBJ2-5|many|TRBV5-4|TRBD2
CASSSTAAGGETQYF
TGTGCCAGCAGCTCCACGGCTGCCGGGGGGGAGACCCAGTACTTC
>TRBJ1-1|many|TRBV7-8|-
CASSFGSEAFF
TGTGCCAGCAGCTTCGGTTCCGAAGCTTTCTTT
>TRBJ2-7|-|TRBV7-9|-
CASSKRTEISYEQCF
TGTGCCAGCAGCAAGCGGACGGAGATCTCCTACGAGCAGTGCTTC
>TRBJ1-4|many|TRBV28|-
CASSMRGLREKLFF
TGTGCCAGCAGTATGCGAGGGCTTCGTGAAAAACTGTTTTTT
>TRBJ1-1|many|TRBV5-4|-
CASSFSRFGPEAFF
TGTGCCAGCAGCTTTAGCAGGTTCGGCCCTGAAGCTTTCTTT
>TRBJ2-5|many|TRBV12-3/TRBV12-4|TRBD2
CASSSGLVEETQYF
TGTGCCAGCAGTTCCGGACTAGTGGAAGAGACCCAGTACTTC
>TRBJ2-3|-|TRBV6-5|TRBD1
CATSYSSTGTGDTDTQYF
TGTGCCACCAGTTACTCGAGTACGGGGACAGGAGACACAGATACGCAGTATTTT
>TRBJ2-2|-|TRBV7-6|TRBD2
CVSSFPGGLNTGELFF
TGTGTCAGCAGCTTCCCGGGAGGACTGAACACCGGGGAGCTGTTTTTT
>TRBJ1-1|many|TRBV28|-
CASTIVGSNTEAFF
TGTGCCAGCACCATTGTAGGGTCGAACACTGAAGCTTTCTTT
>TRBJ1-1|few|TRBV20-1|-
CSARDRRRTEAFF
TGCAGTGCTAGAGACAGGCGGAGGACTGAAGCTTTCTTT